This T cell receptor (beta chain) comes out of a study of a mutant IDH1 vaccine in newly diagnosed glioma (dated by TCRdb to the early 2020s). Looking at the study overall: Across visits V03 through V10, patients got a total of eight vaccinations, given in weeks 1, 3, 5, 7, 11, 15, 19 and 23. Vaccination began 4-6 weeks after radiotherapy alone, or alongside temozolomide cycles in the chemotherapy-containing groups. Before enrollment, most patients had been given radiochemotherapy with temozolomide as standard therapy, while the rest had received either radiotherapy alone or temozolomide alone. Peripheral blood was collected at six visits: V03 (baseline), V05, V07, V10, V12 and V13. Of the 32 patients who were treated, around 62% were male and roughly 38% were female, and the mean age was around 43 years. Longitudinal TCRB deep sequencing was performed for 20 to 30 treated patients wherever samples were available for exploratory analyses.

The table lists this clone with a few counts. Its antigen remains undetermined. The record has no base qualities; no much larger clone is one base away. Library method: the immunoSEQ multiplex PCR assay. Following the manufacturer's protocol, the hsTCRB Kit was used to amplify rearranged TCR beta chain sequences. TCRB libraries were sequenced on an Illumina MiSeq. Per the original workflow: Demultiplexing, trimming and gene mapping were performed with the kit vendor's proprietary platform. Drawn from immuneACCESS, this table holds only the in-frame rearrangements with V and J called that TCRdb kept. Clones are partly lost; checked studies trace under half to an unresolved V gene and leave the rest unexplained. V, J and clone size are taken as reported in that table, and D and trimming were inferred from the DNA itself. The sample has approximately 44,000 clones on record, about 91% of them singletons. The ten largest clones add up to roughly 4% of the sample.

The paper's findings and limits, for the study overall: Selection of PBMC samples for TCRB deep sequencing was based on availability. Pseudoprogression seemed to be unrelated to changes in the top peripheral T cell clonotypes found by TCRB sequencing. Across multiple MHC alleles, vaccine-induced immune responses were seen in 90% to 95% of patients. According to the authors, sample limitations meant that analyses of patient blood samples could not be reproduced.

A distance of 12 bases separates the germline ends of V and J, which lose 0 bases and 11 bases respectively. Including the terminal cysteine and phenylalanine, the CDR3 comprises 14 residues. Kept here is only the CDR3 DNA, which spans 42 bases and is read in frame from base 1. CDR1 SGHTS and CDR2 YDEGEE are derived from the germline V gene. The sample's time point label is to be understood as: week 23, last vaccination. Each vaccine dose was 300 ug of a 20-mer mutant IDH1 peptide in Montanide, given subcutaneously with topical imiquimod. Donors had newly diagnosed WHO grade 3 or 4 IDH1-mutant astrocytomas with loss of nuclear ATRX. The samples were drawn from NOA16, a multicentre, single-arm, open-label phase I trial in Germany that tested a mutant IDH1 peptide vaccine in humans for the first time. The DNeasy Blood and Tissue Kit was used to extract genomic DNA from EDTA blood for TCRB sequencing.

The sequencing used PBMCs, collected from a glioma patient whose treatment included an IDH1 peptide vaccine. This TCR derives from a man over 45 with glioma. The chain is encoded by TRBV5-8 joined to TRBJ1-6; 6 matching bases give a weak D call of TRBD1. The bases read TGTGCCAGCAGCTTGGGAGGGGGGGAGGCACCCCTCCACTTT. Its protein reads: CASSLGGGEAPLHF.